These 7 T cell receptor beta chains were sequenced from one sample in a study of CD8 T cells in Susac syndrome. With random hexamers, 0.5 to 1 ug RNA was reverse transcribed. TCRdb re-called the immunoSEQ multiplex PCR reads with MiXCR, one entry per CDR3 protein. The sample holds around 200,000 distinct CDR3 sequences, roughly 90% seen once. The source material was CD8+ T cells from PBMCs. These TCRs come from a human donor with multiple sclerosis.

On this clonotype itself: Germline is not matched at one junction end, which may reflect a read error. The genes are TRBV18 and TRBJ2-5; 8 bases fit TRBD1. The germline V gene has CDR1 KGHSH and CDR2 LQKENI. This CDR3 spans 18 amino acids. The CDR3, as DNA: TGTGCCAGCTCACCACGGCGGACAGGGATTCCAACGCAAGAGGCCCAGTACTTC. Translated: CASSPRRTGIPTQEAQYF. Filled out from reference TRBV18 and TRBJ2-5, the complete variable domain reads NAGVMQNPRHLVRRRGQEARLRCSPMKGHSHVYWYRQLPEEGLKFMVYLQKENIIDESGMPKERFSAEFPKEGPSILRIQQVVRGDSAAYFCASSPRRTGIPTQEAQYFGPGTRLLVL.

This sequence joins TRBV7-9 and TRBJ1-4; 9 bases match TRBD1. The germline V gene encodes CDR1 SEHNR and CDR2 FQNEAQ (reference sequence). This CDR3 has 18 residues. Germline trimming cut 5 bases from V and 0 bases from J; bases unmatched to any gene: 10. This CDR3 reads CASSPGTGITSTNEKLFF. Here the CDR3 DNA reads TGTGCCAGCAGCCCCGGGACAGGGATCACCTCAACTAATGAAAAACTGTTTTTT.

The V call is TRBV4-1, the J call TRBJ2-1; 7 positions agree with TRBD2. With V trimmed by 1 base and J by 0 bases, 6 bases remained unmatched. From germline, CDR1 is MGHRA and CDR2 YSYEKL. This CDR3 region has 17 residues. The CDR3 nucleotides read TGCGCCAGCAGCCAAGGAAGCGGGGACGTCTCCTACAATGAGCAGTTCTTC. Translation gives CASSQGSGDVSYNEQFF.

This clonotype was seen a handful of times. The chain links TRBV5-1 to TRBJ1-1, with D perhaps TRBD1 (5 bases). With 2 bases removed from V and 1 base from J, the gap between germline ends came to 9 bases. The CDR3 extends over 14 amino acids. Germline V gene sequence: CDR1 SGHRS, CDR2 YFSETQ. DNA of the CDR3: TGCGCCAGCAGCTTACTACAGGAGAACACTGAAGCTTTCTTT. Translated: CASSLLQENTEAFF.

This rearrangement joins TRBV6-2 or TRBV6-3 to TRBJ2-7, with D possibly being TRBD1 (5 bases). Germline-derived CDR1 and CDR2 are MNHEY and SVGEGT. Trimming pared 0 bases from V and 0 bases from J, leaving 9 bases between. The CDR3 sequence is 15 residues long. The CDR3 is CASSYSSRDSYEQYF. In nucleotides, the CDR3 is TGTGCCAGCAGTTACTCGAGCAGGGACTCCTACGAGCAGTACTTC.

The V and J genes are TRBV14 and TRBJ2-1; 10 bases are a match to TRBD2. This CDR3 comprises 16 residues. Germline assignment: CDR1 SGHDN and CDR2 FVKESK. The trim removed 4 bases at V and 9 bases at J, leaving 12 bases unmatched. The chain's CDR3 is CASSPQGAGGPGEQFF. The CDR3 DNA is TGTGCCAGCAGCCCACAGGGAGCGGGAGGGCCGGGTGAGCAGTTCTTC.

With regard to this clonotype: The junction differs from germline at one of its ends, possibly a read error. V and J are TRBV5-1 and TRBJ2-7; 9 positions agree with TRBD1. Looked up from germline, CDR1 is SGHRS and CDR2 is YFSETQ. The CDR3 has 14 amino acids. The CDR3 reads CASRLDRGHDEQYF. CDR3 in DNA: TGCGCCAGCAGGTTGGACAGGGGTCATGACGAGCAGTACTTC.